This T cell receptor beta chain was retrieved from a study of cytomegalovirus exposure and HLA in healthy donors. Study conclusions and caveats: Earlier results showed most TCR beta V segments being productive about 87% or about 30% of the time. Cytomegalovirus association was assigned to some 160 TCR beta chains. Many donors shared some public TCRs, even though most TCR sequences were rare. V- and J-gene trimming in TCR beta was tied to a missense DCLRE1C variant by an analysis performed later.

PCR primers comprised 60 Vbeta and 13 Jbeta primers. The protocol was immunoSEQ multiplex PCR, while the TCRdb copy is restricted to in-frame clones and leaves out a portion. This sample has about 130,000 clones, with approximately 82% found just once. Concerning this clone: Its antigen is not identified.

After removal of 3 bases from V and 5 bases from J, the junction contained 6 bases not matched to a gene. Germline-derived CDR1 and CDR2 are LGHNA and YSLEER. The CDR3 has 16 amino acids. The V call is TRBV4-3, the J call TRBJ2-1; the match to TRBD2 covers 11 bases. The sample comprised PBMCs. The TCR originated in a boy aged 2 to 10 in good health and CMV-seronegative. CDR3 sequence (DNA): TGCGCCAGCAGCCAGAGGGGACTAGCGGAACACAATGAGCAGTTCTTC. Protein sequence: CASSQRGLAEHNEQFF.